The 4 T cell receptor beta chains in this list originate from one sample, sequenced in a study of blood T cell repertoires in COVID-19. Using immunoSEQ multiplex PCR, the repertoire was profiled, and TCRdb retains in-frame clones only, with some absent. The data hold 120,000 or so clones, with roughly 91% observed a single time. What was sequenced was peripheral blood. All receptors come from a human donor in a cohort sampled during active COVID-19.

The genes are TRBV3-1 (or the pseudogene TRBV3-2) and TRBJ2-5; tentatively, D is TRBD2 (5 bases). This CDR3 has 13 amino acids. Trimming shortened V by 8 bases and J by 2 bases, and 12 bases separated the two germline ends. The V gene's germline CDR1 is LGHDT and CDR2 YNNKEL (reference sequence). CDR3 sequence: CASQVSGQETQYF. The DNA for the CDR3 is TGTGCCAGCCAAGTAAGCGGACAAGAGACCCAGTACTTC.

The chain uses TRBV2 and TRBJ1-6, with 7 bases lining up with TRBD1. CDR3 length: 14 amino acids. After removal of 9 bases from V and 9 bases from J, the junction contained 11 bases not matched to a gene. CDR1 SNHLY and CDR2 FYNNEI come from the germline V gene. CDR3: CASGRGRTGSPLHF. The CDR3 DNA follows: TGTGCCAGTGGCCGTGGCAGGACAGGTTCACCCCTCCACTTT.

The V and J genes are TRBV5-6 and TRBJ2-7; D might be TRBD1 (6 bases). CDR1 and CDR2 (germline): SGHDT, YYEEEE. CDR3 length: 16 amino acids. V gave up 3 bases and J gave up 5 bases, with 21 bases separating them. The CDR3 protein is CASSSPGTWGRDEQYF. The DNA for the CDR3 is TGTGCCAGCAGCTCTCCGGGGACCTGGGGGCGCGACGAGCAGTACTTC.

The J gene is TRBJ2-7, the V gene TRBV6-6; D possibly corresponds to TRBD1 (6 bases). The ends were cut back, 5 bases at V and 2 bases at J, with 16 bases in the middle. The CDR3 contains 15 residues. Looked up from germline, CDR1 is MNHNY and CDR2 is SVGAGI (reference sequence). The CDR3 DNA reads TGTGCCAGCAGTAAAACAGGGTCTAACGCCTACGAGCAGTACTTC. Translated, it gives CASSKTGSNAYEQYF.